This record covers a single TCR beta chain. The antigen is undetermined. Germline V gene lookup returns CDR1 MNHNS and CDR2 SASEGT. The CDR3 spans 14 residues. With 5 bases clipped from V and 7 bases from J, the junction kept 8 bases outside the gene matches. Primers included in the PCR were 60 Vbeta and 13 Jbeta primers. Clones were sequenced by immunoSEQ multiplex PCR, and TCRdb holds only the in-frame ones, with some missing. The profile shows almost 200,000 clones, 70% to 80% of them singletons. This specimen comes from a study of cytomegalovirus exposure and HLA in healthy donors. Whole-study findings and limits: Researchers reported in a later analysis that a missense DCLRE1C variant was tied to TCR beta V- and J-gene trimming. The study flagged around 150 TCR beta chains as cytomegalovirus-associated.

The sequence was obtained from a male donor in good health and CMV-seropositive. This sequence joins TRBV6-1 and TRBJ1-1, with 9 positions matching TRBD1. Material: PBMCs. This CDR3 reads CASSSPGQGFEAFF. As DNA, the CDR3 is TGTGCCAGCAGTTCCCCGGGACAGGGTTTTGAAGCTTTCTTT.